Each of the 22 T cell receptor beta chains below was sequenced from the same sample in a study of blood T cell repertoires in COVID-19. Assay used: immunoSEQ multiplex PCR; TCRdb lists only in-frame clones, some missing. Among 130,000 to 150,000 clones listed, approximately 89% were seen once. Sequencing was performed on peripheral blood. All receptors derive from a human donor in a cohort sampled during active COVID-19.

This clone was picked up one time. The chain carries TRBV7-2 and TRBJ1-5, with D perhaps TRBD1 (6 bases). V lost 3 bases and J lost 4, with 10 bases in between. Germline CDR1 and CDR2: SGHTA and FQGNSA. CDR3 length: 14 residues. CDR3 residues: CASSLGQPNQPQHF. The CDR3 DNA sequence: TGTGCCAGCAGCTTGGGACAACCTAATCAGCCCCAGCATTTT.

As for this clone: At one of its ends the junction is not consistent with the germline gene, which may arise from a read error. The V and J genes are TRBV15 and TRBJ1-1; tentative D call: TRBD1 (5 bases). The V gene's germline CDR1 is LNHNV and CDR2 YYDKDF (reference sequence). CDR3 size: 15 residues. The CDR3 region is CAASRDGAMNTEAFF. CDR3 in DNA: TGTGCCGCCAGCAGAGATGGGGCCATGAACACTGAAGCTTTCTTT.

The chain combines TRBV5-1 with TRBJ2-6, with unresolved D. The CDR3 totals 14 residues. Germline V lookup: CDR1 SGHRS, CDR2 YFSETQ. V lost 5 bases, J lost 0 bases, and 6 bases lay in between. As DNA, the CDR3 is TGCGCCAGCAGGCTAAACTCTGGGGCCAACGTCCTGACTTTC. This encodes CASRLNSGANVLTF.

V usage is TRBV13 and J usage is TRBJ1-4, with a tentative D call TRBD1 (5 bases). Between the trimmed V and J ends, which lost 3 bases and 16 bases, there was a span of 18 bases. The CDR3 length is 13 residues. The germline CDR1 and CDR2 sequences are PRHDT and FYEKMQ (reference sequence). CDR3 residues: CASSFWGVGQPFF. The CDR3 DNA sequence: TGTGCCAGCAGCTTCTGGGGGGTCGGTCAGCCGTTTTTT.

The chain has TRBV19 and TRBJ2-4; 12 bases align to TRBD1. Germline V gene sequence: CDR1 LNHDA, CDR2 SQIVND (reference sequence). V shed 4 bases and J 6 bases; nucleotides not matched to a gene: 13. The CDR3 contains 18 residues. CDR3 in amino acids: CASSTRSGTGGSGNIQYF. The CDR3 coding sequence is TGTGCCAGTAGTACCCGATCCGGGACAGGGGGCAGCGGAAACATTCAGTACTTC.

The chain uses TRBV12-3 or TRBV12-4 and TRBJ2-7; possibly TRBD2 for D (6 bases). The CDR3 loop spans 12 amino acids. Trimming left V 4 bases short and J 4 bases short, with 8 bases between. This CDR3 is CASSSGLYEQYF. The CDR3 DNA follows: TGTGCCAGCAGTTCGGGACTTTACGAGCAGTACTTC.

The chain is built from TRBV5-1 and TRBJ2-7, with TRBD1 matching 8 bases. V gave up 0 bases and J gave up 2 bases; unmatched junction bases: 4. This CDR3 is built from 15 residues. Germline V gives CDR1 SGHRS, CDR2 YFSETQ. CDR3 protein: CASSLGDRGTYEQYF. The CDR3 DNA sequence: TGCGCCAGCAGCTTGGGAGACAGGGGAACCTACGAGCAGTACTTC. The full variable domain, rest sourced from reference TRBV5-1 and TRBJ2-7, is KAGVTQTPRYLIKTRGQQVTLSCSPISGHRSVSWYQQTPGQGLQFLFEYFSETQRNKGNFPGRFSGRQFSNSRSEMNVSTLELGDSALYLCASSLGDRGTYEQYFGPGTRLTVT.

This rearrangement joins TRBV5-1 to TRBJ2-5; D is undetermined. This CDR3 comprises 13 residues. CDR1 is SGHRS, CDR2 YFSETQ, per germline. Trimming pared 3 bases from V and 2 bases from J, leaving 8 bases between. In nucleotides, the CDR3 is TGCGCCAGCAGCTCCAGTCCTCAAGAGACCCAGTACTTC. This gives the protein CASSSSPQETQYF.

The chain couples TRBV7-3 to TRBJ2-2; tentatively, D is TRBD2 (6 bases). V was shortened by 1 base and J by 2 bases, with 11 bases between the two germline ends. Per the germline V gene, CDR1 is SGHTA and CDR2 is FQGTGA. The length of the CDR3 is 16 residues. CDR3 nucleotides: TGTGCCAGCAGCTTAATGGGGGGTGTCAACACCGGGGAGCTGTTTTTT. Translated, it gives CASSLMGGVNTGELFF.

This sequence joins TRBV11-2 and TRBJ2-7; TRBD1 matches at 11 bases. V gave up 5 bases and J gave up 5 bases; unmatched junction bases: 2. The CDR3 consists of 13 residues. CDR1 is SGHAT and CDR2 is FQNNGV in the germline V gene. CDR3 residues: CASSPGQGDEQYF. The CDR3 DNA is TGTGCCAGCAGCCCGGGACAGGGGGACGAGCAGTACTTC.

The chain carries TRBV2 and TRBJ1-2; 8 bases map to TRBD1. There are 15 residues in the CDR3. CDR1 and CDR2 from the germline V gene are SNHLY and FYNNEI. J was trimmed by 4 bases and V by 6 bases; bases with no gene match: 10. CDR3 in DNA: TGTGCCAGCAGACTCCGGGACAGGACAGTCTATGGCTACACCTTC. Its protein is CASRLRDRTVYGYTF.

The V gene is TRBV12-3 or TRBV12-4, the J gene TRBJ2-1, with D perhaps TRBD2 (6 bases). Trimming removed 6 bases from V and 7 bases from J, with 13 bases in between. This CDR3 is built from 13 residues. In DNA, the CDR3 is TGTGCCAGCAGGTCCGGCGGGGCGAATGAGCAGTTCTTC. Translated: CASRSGGANEQFF.

The chain carries TRBV25-1 and TRBJ2-3, with 8 bases lining up with TRBD1. V shed 3 bases and J 4 bases; nucleotides not matched to a gene: 6. The germline V gene encodes CDR1 MGHDK and CDR2 SYGVNS. CDR3 length: 15 amino acids. The CDR3 region is CASSDRDRPSDTQYF. The CDR3 DNA reads TGTGCCAGCAGTGACCGGGACAGGCCCTCAGATACGCAGTATTTT.

The chain is built from TRBV5-1 and TRBJ1-6, with 7 positions matching TRBD1. Germline CDR1 is SGHRS and CDR2 is YFSETQ. The CDR3 is 16 amino acids. J gave up 9 bases and V 2 bases, and 11 bases lay outside the gene matches. The CDR3 DNA follows: TGCGCCAGCAGCTTACTCCAGGGGGTTGAGGGTTCACCCCTCCACTTT. Translation: CASSLLQGVEGSPLHF.

The chain combines TRBV27 with TRBJ1-2, with D maybe TRBD1 (6 bases). V was pared by 4 bases and J by 4 bases, with 16 bases between. Germline V lookup: CDR1 MNHEY, CDR2 SMNVEV (reference sequence). The CDR3 loop spans 15 amino acids. The DNA for the CDR3 is TGTGCCAGCAGTTCCGCTCCGGACAGAATCTATGGCTACACCTTC. The encoded protein is CASSSAPDRIYGYTF.

This clone appeared a single time. This chain uses TRBV23-1 with TRBJ2-7, with D unclear. TRBV23-1 is treated as an ORF (open reading frame) with a function not yet certain. CDR3 length: 14 amino acids. The V gene lost 7 bases and the J gene lost 0 bases, with 13 bases spanning the gap. CDR3 nucleotides: TGCGCCAGCACCTCATCAGGTTTCTCCTACGAGCAGTACTTC. It encodes CASTSSGFSYEQYF.

V usage is TRBV6-7 and J usage is TRBJ1-2; no definite D call. TRBV6-7 is placed among ORFs of uncertain function. Trimming stripped 2 bases from V and 4 bases from J, with 8 bases between. There are 13 residues in the CDR3. CDR3 nucleotides: TGTGCCAGCAGTTACGTGGACTTCTATGGCTACACCTTC. Its protein is CASSYVDFYGYTF.

The rearrangement links TRBV5-6 to TRBJ2-7, with a tentative D call TRBD1 (6 bases). The CDR3 has 13 residues. Per germline, CDR1 SGHDT and CDR2 YYEEEE. The ends were cut back, 4 bases at V and 6 bases at J, with 14 bases in the middle. The CDR3 region is CASSATQGGEQYF. The CDR3, as DNA: TGTGCCAGCAGCGCCACACAGGGCGGCGAGCAGTACTTC. Drawing the rest from reference TRBV5-6 and TRBJ2-7, the complete variable domain is DAGVTQSPTHLIKTRGQQVTLRCSPKSGHDTVSWYQQALGQGPQFIFQYYEEEERQRGNFPDRFSGHQFPNYSSELNVNALLLGDSALYLCASSATQGGEQYFGPGTRLTVT.

The CDR3 loop reads CASGANGVYEQYF. The CDR3 nucleotides read TGTGCCAGCGGGGCAAACGGCGTCTACGAGCAGTACTTC. The chain has TRBV25-1 and TRBJ2-7; D might be TRBD1 (5 bases). The CDR3 totals 13 residues. The germline V gene encodes CDR1 MGHDK and CDR2 SYGVNS. Between the trimmed V and J ends, which lost 8 bases and 3 bases, there was a span of 14 bases.

The DNA for the CDR3 is TGTGCCAGCATTGCCGACAGGAGATACGAGCAGTACTTC. Translated, it gives CASIADRRYEQYF. This sequence joins TRBV6-5 and TRBJ2-7, with a weak D call TRBD1 (6 bases). The CDR3 runs to 13 residues. Germline V gene lookup returns CDR1 MNHEY and CDR2 SVGAGI. V was pared by 7 bases and J by 4 bases, with 14 bases between.

DNA for the CDR3: TGTGCCAGCAGTGAAACCTGGCAGGCTGACAATGAGCAGTTCTTC. Translated, it gives CASSETWQADNEQFF. The chain combines TRBV6-4 with TRBJ2-1; D unclear. V gave up 3 bases and J gave up 5 bases, with 14 bases separating them. The germline gives CDR1 MRHNA, CDR2 SNTAGT. CDR3 length: 15 residues.

DNA for the CDR3: TGTGCCAGTAGTATGGGGGACAGGTCGACAGATACGCAGTATTTT. Its protein is CASSMGDRSTDTQYF. The genes are TRBV19 and TRBJ2-3, with TRBD1 matching over 8 bases. Trimming took 3 bases from V and 3 from J; bases not matched to a gene: 5. Per the germline V gene, CDR1 is LNHDA and CDR2 is SQIVND (reference sequence). This CDR3 comprises 15 residues.